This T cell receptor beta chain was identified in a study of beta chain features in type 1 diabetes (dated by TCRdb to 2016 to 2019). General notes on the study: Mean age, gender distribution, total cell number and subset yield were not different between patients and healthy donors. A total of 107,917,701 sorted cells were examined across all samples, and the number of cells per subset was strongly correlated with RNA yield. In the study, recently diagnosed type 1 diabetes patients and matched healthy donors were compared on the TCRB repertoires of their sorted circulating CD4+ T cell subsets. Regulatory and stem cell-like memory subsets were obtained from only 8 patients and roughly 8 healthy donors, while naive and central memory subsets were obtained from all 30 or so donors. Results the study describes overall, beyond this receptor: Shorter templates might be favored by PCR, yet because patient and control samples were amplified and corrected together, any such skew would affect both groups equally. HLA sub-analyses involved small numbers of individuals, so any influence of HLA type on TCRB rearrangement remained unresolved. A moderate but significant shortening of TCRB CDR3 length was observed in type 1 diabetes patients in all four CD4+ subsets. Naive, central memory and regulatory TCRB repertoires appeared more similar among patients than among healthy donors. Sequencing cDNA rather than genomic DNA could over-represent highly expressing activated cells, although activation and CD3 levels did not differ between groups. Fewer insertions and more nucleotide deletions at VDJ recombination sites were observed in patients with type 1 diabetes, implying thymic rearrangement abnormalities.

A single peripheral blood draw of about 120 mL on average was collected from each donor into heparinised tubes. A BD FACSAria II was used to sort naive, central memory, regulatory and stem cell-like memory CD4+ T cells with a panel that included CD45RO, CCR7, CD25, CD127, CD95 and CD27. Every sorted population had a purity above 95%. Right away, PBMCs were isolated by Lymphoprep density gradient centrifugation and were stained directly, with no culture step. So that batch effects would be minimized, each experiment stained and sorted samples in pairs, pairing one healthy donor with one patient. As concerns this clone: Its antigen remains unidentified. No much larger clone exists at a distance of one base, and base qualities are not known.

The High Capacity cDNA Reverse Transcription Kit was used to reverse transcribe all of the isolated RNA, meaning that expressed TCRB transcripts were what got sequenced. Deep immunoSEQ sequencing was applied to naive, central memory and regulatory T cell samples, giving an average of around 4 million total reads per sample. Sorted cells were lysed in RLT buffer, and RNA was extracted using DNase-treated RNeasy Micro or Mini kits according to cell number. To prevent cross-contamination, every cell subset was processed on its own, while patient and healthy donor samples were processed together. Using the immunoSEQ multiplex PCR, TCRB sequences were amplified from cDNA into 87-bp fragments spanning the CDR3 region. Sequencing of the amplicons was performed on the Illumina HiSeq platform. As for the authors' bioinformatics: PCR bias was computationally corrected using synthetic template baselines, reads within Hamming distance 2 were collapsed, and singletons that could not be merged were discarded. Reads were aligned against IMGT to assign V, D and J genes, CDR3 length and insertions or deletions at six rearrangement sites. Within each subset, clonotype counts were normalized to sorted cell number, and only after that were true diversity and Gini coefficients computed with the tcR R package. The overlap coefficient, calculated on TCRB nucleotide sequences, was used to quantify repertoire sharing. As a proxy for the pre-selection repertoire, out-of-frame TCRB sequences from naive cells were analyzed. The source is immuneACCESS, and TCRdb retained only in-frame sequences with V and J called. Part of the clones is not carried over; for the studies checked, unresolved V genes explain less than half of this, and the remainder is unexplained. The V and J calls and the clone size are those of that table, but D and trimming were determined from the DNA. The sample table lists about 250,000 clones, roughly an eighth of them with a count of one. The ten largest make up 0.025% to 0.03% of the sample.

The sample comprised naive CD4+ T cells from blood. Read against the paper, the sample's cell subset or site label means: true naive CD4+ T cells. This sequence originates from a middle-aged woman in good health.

At the DNA level, the sequence is TGTGCCAGCAGCTTGGGGCAGCGAGCTGGAAACACCATATATTTT. This encodes CASSLGQRAGNTIYF. The chain employs TRBV5-4 and TRBJ1-3; a confident D gene designation cannot be given. The cysteine opens and the phenylalanine closes a CDR3 of 15 amino acids. Only CDR3 DNA remains: 45 bases, in frame from the first base. V was cut back by 0 bases and J by 2 bases, leaving a gap of 9 bases between them. CDR1 is given as SGHNT and CDR2 as YYREEE, both from the germline V gene (reference sequence).